Following are 6 T cell receptor beta chains from one sample sequenced in a study of blood T cell repertoires in COVID-19. TCRdb keeps only in-frame clones here, not all; method: immunoSEQ multiplex PCR. Among about 140,000 clones listed, almost 85% were seen once. The sequencing input was PBMCs or T cells enriched from blood (not recorded which). These receptors were collected from a woman aged 45-59 years with acute COVID-19.

This clone was picked up one time. V usage is TRBV3-1 (or the pseudogene TRBV3-2) and J usage is TRBJ2-3, with a weak D call TRBD2 (7 bases). CDR3 length equals 20 residues. V lost 1 base, J lost 3 bases, and 26 bases lay in between. CDR1 and CDR2 (germline): LGHDT, YNNKEL (reference sequence). DNA of the CDR3: TGTGCCAGCAGCCAAGCCACTACCGGGGACGAGGAGGGGGGGACAGATACGCAGTATTTT. Its protein is CASSQATTGDEEGGTDTQYF.

J is TRBJ2-1 and V is TRBV24-1; 8 bases are a match to TRBD1. CDR1 is KGHDR, CDR2 SFDVKD, per germline. Trimming at V came to 4 bases and at J to 0 bases, leaving 7 bases not matched to a gene. The CDR3 extends over 17 amino acids. In DNA, the CDR3 is TGTGCCACCAGTGAGCGCGGGACAGGCTCCTCCTACAATGAGCAGTTCTTC. It specifies CATSERGTGSSYNEQFF.

The V gene is TRBV6-6, the J gene TRBJ2-5; perhaps TRBD2 as D (6 bases). The ends were cut back, 3 bases at V and 5 bases at J, with 13 bases in the middle. CDR1 is MNHNY and CDR2 is SVGAGI in the germline V gene (reference sequence). This CDR3 comprises 14 residues. This CDR3 reads CASSYRLARETQYF. CDR3 bases: TGTGCCAGCAGTTATAGGCTAGCGCGGGAGACCCAGTACTTC.

The chain carries TRBV12-3 or TRBV12-4 and TRBJ1-5; no definite D call. This CDR3 region has 13 residues. The V and J ends lost 1 base and 7 bases respectively, with 8 bases between them. The CDR3 sequence: CASSLGDNQPQHF. CDR3 DNA sequence: TGTGCCAGCAGTTTAGGTGACAACCAGCCCCAGCATTTT.

The V call is TRBV3-1 (or the pseudogene TRBV3-2), the J call TRBJ1-2, with D perhaps matching TRBD1 (6 bases). The CDR3 length is 14 residues. The germline V gene has CDR1 LGHDT and CDR2 YNNKEL (reference sequence). V shed 0 bases and J shed 4 bases, with 9 bases lying between them. Here the CDR3 reads CASSQDTGIYGYTF. CDR3 sequence (DNA): TGTGCCAGCAGCCAAGATACAGGGATCTATGGCTACACCTTC.

V and J are TRBV4-2 and TRBJ1-1; D perhaps matches TRBD1 (5 bases). The CDR3 contains 15 residues. Germline assignment: CDR1 LGHNA and CDR2 YNFKEQ. V lost 0 bases to trimming and J lost 6 bases, with 14 bases between them. CDR3 sequence: CASSQEGAWAAEAFF. CDR3 DNA: TGTGCCAGCAGCCAAGAAGGGGCTTGGGCCGCTGAAGCTTTCTTT.